The 14 T cell receptor beta chains reported below all come from one sample, sequenced in a study of CD8 T cells in ankylosing spondylitis. MiXCR was run by TCRdb on the 5' RACE reads, yielding one entry per CDR3 protein. Found here are approximately 88,000 distinct CDR3 sequences, 7.5% to 9% of them singletons; the top ten hold over 4.5%. The sequenced sample consisted of blood, either unsorted or a sorted T cell fraction (not recorded which). These receptors were obtained from a male donor with ankylosing spondylitis or in good health (not recorded which).

There are many counts of this clonotype. This chain uses TRBV20-1 with TRBJ2-7; D unclear. This CDR3 has 13 residues. CDR1 is DFQATT, CDR2 SNEGSKA, per germline (reference sequence). The V end was cut by 7 bases, the J end by 1 base, with 14 bases between. The chain's CDR3 is CSVPGRSSYEQYF. DNA for the CDR3: TGCAGTGTTCCTGGCCGATCATCCTACGAGCAGTACTTC.

In this sample, this clonotype turned up many times. The chain joins TRBV28 to TRBJ2-3; D possibly corresponds to TRBD2 (7 bases). Germline V gene data show CDR1 as MDHEN and CDR2 as SYDVKM. The V and J ends lost 9 bases and 1 base respectively, with 14 bases between them. CDR3 length: 14 residues. The CDR3 is CASVWGGGTDTQYF. The CDR3 DNA follows: TGTGCCAGTGTGTGGGGGGGCGGCACAGATACGCAGTATTTT.

This clonotype has a count of ten or more. This sequence joins TRBV5-1 and TRBJ1-5; possible D gene TRBD1, 5 bases. Between the trimmed V and J ends, which lost 7 bases and 4 bases, there was a span of 18 bases. Looked up from germline, CDR1 is SGHRS and CDR2 is YFSETQ. The CDR3 sequence is 15 residues long. CDR3 coding DNA: TGCGCCAGCCACACGGGACGGTTAGGAAATCAGCCCCAGCATTTT. It yields the protein CASHTGRLGNQPQHF.

This chain uses TRBV7-9 with TRBJ2-1; D not resolved. Germline V gene data show CDR1 as SEHNR and CDR2 as FQNEAQ (reference sequence). With 7 bases removed from V and 5 bases from J, the gap between germline ends came to 12 bases. CDR3 size: 13 residues. CDR3 sequence (DNA): TGTGCCAGCAACCGCCTAATGGACAATGAGCAGTTCTTC. Translated, it gives CASNRLMDNEQFF.

This clonotype was recorded many times. The chain carries TRBV5-1 and TRBJ2-2, with D maybe TRBD2 (5 bases). V lost 2 bases, J lost 2 bases, and 10 bases lay in between. This CDR3 is built from 15 residues. Germline V CDR1 and CDR2: SGHRS, YFSETQ. In nucleotides, the CDR3 is TGCGCCAGCAGCTTCGGTGCGGGTAACACCGGGGAGCTGTTTTTT. As protein: CASSFGAGNTGELFF. Using reference TRBV5-1 and TRBJ2-2 for the parts outside the CDR3, the full variable domain is KAGVTQTPRYLIKTRGQQVTLSCSPISGHRSVSWYQQTPGQGLQFLFEYFSETQRNKGNFPGRFSGRQFSNSRSEMNVSTLELGDSALYLCASSFGAGNTGELFFGEGSRLTVL.

The table lists this clonotype with many counts. The chain is built from TRBV10-3 and TRBJ2-7; TRBD2 agrees at 10 bases. The germline V gene encodes CDR1 ENHRY and CDR2 SYGVKD. J was trimmed by 0 bases and V by 3 bases; bases with no gene match: 2. CDR3 length: 15 residues. CDR3 nucleotides: TGTGCCATCAGTGATAGCGGGGGGACCTCCTACGAGCAGTACTTC. Its translation is CAISDSGGTSYEQYF.

This clonotype was observed many times. The V and J genes are TRBV5-1 and TRBJ2-5; 10 nucleotides match TRBD1. Per the germline V gene, CDR1 is SGHRS and CDR2 is YFSETQ. Trimming took 5 bases from V and 5 from J; bases not matched to a gene: 6. The CDR3 is 14 residues long. The CDR3 is CASRQTGGAETQYF. CDR3 bases: TGCGCCAGCAGACAGACAGGGGGCGCGGAGACCCAGTACTTC.

V usage is TRBV7-3 and J usage is TRBJ2-6; D call uncertain. Trimming removed 2 bases from V and 1 base from J, with 6 bases in between. Germline V CDR1 and CDR2: SGHTA, FQGTGA. The CDR3 has 15 residues. CDR3 nucleotide sequence: TGTGCCAGCAGCTTACGTCGGTCTGGGGCCAACGTCCTGACTTTC. This sequence encodes CASSLRRSGANVLTF.

This clonotype has at least ten counts. The rearrangement links TRBV7-2 to TRBJ2-5; perhaps TRBD2 as D (6 bases). This CDR3 has 15 amino acids. CDR1 and CDR2 from the germline V gene are SGHTA and FQGNSA. With 6 bases removed from V and 1 base from J, the gap between germline ends came to 15 bases. The CDR3 nucleotides are TGTGCCAGCAGGGTGAGGCTAGCGCGCCAAGAGACCCAGTACTTC. It codes for CASRVRLARQETQYF.

This clonotype was detected ten times or more. This chain joins TRBV7-9 and TRBJ1-5; 9 bases align to TRBD1. V trimming: 5 bases; J trimming: 4 bases; junction bases outside the gene matches: 9. The germline CDR1 and CDR2 sequences are SEHNR and FQNEAQ (reference sequence). The CDR3 length is 16 residues. The DNA of the CDR3 is TGTGCCAGCAGCCCTCCGGGACAGGGCGAAAATCAGCCCCAGCATTTT. It codes for CASSPPGQGENQPQHF. The variable domain in full, completed from reference TRBV7-9 and TRBJ1-5, reads DTGVSQNPRHKITKRGQNVTFRCDPISEHNRLYWYRQTLGQGPEFLTYFQNEAQLEKSRLLSDRFSAERPKGSFSTLEIQRTEQGDSAMYLCASSPPGQGENQPQHFGDGTRLSIL.

This clonotype occurred many times. This rearrangement joins TRBV20-1 to TRBJ1-5; TRBD1 might be the D (6 bases). V lost 2 bases and J 5 bases, leaving 13 bases between the germline ends. The CDR3 covers 14 residues. Looked up from germline, CDR1 is DFQATT and CDR2 is SNEGSKA (reference sequence). In nucleotides, the CDR3 is TGCAGTGCTAGACACAACAGGGCCGATCAGCCCCAGCATTTT. Its protein is CSARHNRADQPQHF.

This clonotype was observed at least ten times. The CDR3 is CASSLTGANTGELFF. For the CDR3, the DNA is TGTGCCAGCAGCTTGACAGGGGCGAACACCGGGGAGCTGTTTTTT. This chain links TRBV5-4 with TRBJ2-2; 7 bases are a match to TRBD1. The germline V gene encodes CDR1 SGHNT and CDR2 YYREEE (reference sequence). The CDR3 is 15 amino acids. V trimming: 1 base; J trimming: 0 bases; junction bases outside the gene matches: 0. The variable domain in full, with the rest retrieved from reference TRBV5-4 and TRBJ2-2, is ETGVTQSPTHLIKTRGQQVTLRCSSQSGHNTVSWYQQALGQGPQFIFQYYREEENGRGNFPPRFSGLQFPNYSSELNVNALELDDSALYLCASSLTGANTGELFFGEGSRLTVL.

This clonotype was seen at least ten times. V usage is TRBV6-1 and J usage is TRBJ1-1; D is unresolved. Between the trimmed V and J ends, which lost 7 bases and 3 bases, there was a span of 21 bases. Germline CDR1 reads MNHNS; CDR2 reads SASEGT. The CDR3 is 16 amino acids. CDR3 DNA: TGTGCCAGCATCCTAACCCCCGGCCAGATATACACTGAAGCTTTCTTT. Its translation is CASILTPGQIYTEAFF.

This clonotype was detected many times. This chain joins TRBV28 and TRBJ2-1; TRBD2 aligns across 7 bases. Germline CDR1 MDHEN, CDR2 SYDVKM. After removal of 6 bases from V and 4 bases from J, the junction contained 9 bases not matched to a gene. This CDR3 has 15 residues. This CDR3 is CASSELVGGYNEQFF. Written as DNA, the CDR3 is TGTGCCAGCAGCGAGCTAGTGGGGGGGTACAATGAGCAGTTCTTC.